This T cell receptor (beta chain) was recovered during a study of T cells after somatic rescue of genetic block. Sequencing was performed with immunoSEQ multiplex PCR; in TCRdb, only in-frame clones are kept and a portion is missing. Of 67,000 or so clones in the sample, around 90% were seen once. The CDR3 consists of 13 residues. Trimming took off 5 bases at V and 4 bases at J, with 14 bases between the two ends. Germline V gives CDR1 SQVTM, CDR2 ANQGSEA. The V call is TRBV29-1, the J call TRBJ1-1; no clear D gene. The source of this sequence is a man under 40. Sequencing was performed on peripheral blood mononuclear cells (PBMCs). This CDR3 reads CSVIGSAPTEAFF. The CDR3 coding sequence is TGCAGCGTTATCGGGTCCGCGCCCACTGAAGCTTTCTTT.